Below, one T cell receptor (beta chain) is given with its context. Its antigen is not known. The TCR beta cDNA libraries carried unique molecular identifiers. With about 0.95 to 10 million T cells as the source, a few hundred thousand cDNA molecules resulted. Using its own MiXCR run on the PCR reads, TCRdb lists one record per CDR3 protein. Here the sample spans a few hundred thousand distinct CDR3 sequences, around 31% being singletons. These data belong to a study of post-analysis software for immune sequencing data. Study conclusions and caveats: Significantly lower normalized Chao1 diversity was found in patients with multiple sclerosis relative to controls. Clustering by F measure revealed strong co-clustering among samples prepared together in one batch.

The sample comprised blood. This sequence originates from a girl aged 2-17 years with multiple sclerosis.

The CDR3 protein is CATSDPTPPDTQYF. Written as DNA, the CDR3 is TGTGCCACCAGTGATCCAACCCCCCCAGATACGCAGTATTTT. The chain combines TRBV24-1 with TRBJ2-3; no clear D gene. Trimming shortened V by 3 bases and J by 4 bases, and 10 bases separated the two germline ends. The CDR3 sequence is 14 residues long. CDR1 KGHDR and CDR2 SFDVKD come from the germline V gene.